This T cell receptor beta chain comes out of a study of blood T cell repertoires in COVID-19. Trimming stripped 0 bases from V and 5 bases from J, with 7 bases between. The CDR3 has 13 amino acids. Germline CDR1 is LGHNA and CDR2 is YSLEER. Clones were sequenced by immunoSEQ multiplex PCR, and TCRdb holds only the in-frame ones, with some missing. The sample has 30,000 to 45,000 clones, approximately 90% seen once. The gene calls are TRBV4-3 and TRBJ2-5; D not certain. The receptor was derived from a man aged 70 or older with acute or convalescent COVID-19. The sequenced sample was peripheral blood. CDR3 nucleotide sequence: TGCGCCAGCAGCCAAGATCTAAAGGAGACCCAGTACTTC. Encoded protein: CASSQDLKETQYF.